What follows are 6 T cell receptor beta chains derived from one specimen sequenced in a study of CD8 T cells in ankylosing spondylitis. Notes on the study in general: About 8 highly homologous variants made up a TCR beta motif, and this motif appeared characteristic of ankylosing spondylitis blood.

TCRdb recomputed calls from the 5' RACE reads with MiXCR, one row per CDR3 protein. The data contain roughly 470,000 distinct CDR3 sequences, 20% to 30% of them singletons. Their specific antigens are unknown. The sequenced sample was blood, either unsorted or a sorted T cell fraction (not recorded which). These receptors all stem from a male donor with ankylosing spondylitis.

V and J are TRBV6-5 and TRBJ2-3; 11 bases fit TRBD2. The V gene's germline CDR1 is MNHEY and CDR2 SVGAGI. V lost 4 bases to trimming and J lost 6 bases; unmatched junction nucleotides: 6. The CDR3 runs 15 residues. The DNA for the CDR3 is TGTGCCAGCAGTTTAGCGGGAGGGCTCGCTGATACGCAGTATTTT. The encoded protein is CASSLAGGLADTQYF.

The chain joins TRBV5-1 to TRBJ2-3; weak D call: TRBD2 (5 bases). V was clipped by 2 bases and J by 1 base, with 11 bases between them. Germline CDR1 SGHRS, CDR2 YFSETQ. CDR3 size: 15 residues. The chain's CDR3 is CASSLVVGGTDTQYF. The CDR3 DNA reads as TGCGCCAGCAGCTTAGTGGTCGGGGGCACAGATACGCAGTATTTT.

The V and J genes are TRBV20-1 and TRBJ2-1; possibly TRBD2 for D (6 bases). Germline CDR1 and CDR2: DFQATT and SNEGSKA (reference sequence). CDR3 length: 14 residues. V was trimmed by 1 base and J by 4 bases, leaving 11 bases between them. In DNA form, the CDR3 reads TGCAGTGCTAGAGTCGCGACTAGTTACAATGAGCAGTTCTTC. This codes for CSARVATSYNEQFF.

This clonotype has at least ten counts. This chain joins TRBV11-2 and TRBJ1-2; D not resolved. V gave up 3 bases and J gave up 4 bases, with 6 bases separating them. Germline V gene sequence: CDR1 SGHAT, CDR2 FQNNGV. The CDR3 covers 12 residues. CDR3 residues: CASSFEGYGYTF. The CDR3 DNA follows: TGTGCCAGCAGCTTCGAGGGCTATGGCTACACCTTC.

The chain has TRBV6-2 or TRBV6-3 and TRBJ1-5; 9 nucleotides line up with TRBD1. This CDR3 spans 14 amino acids. After removal of 5 bases from V and 7 bases from J, the junction contained 6 bases not matched to a gene. The germline CDR1 and CDR2 sequences are MNHEY and SVGEGT. CDR3 sequence (DNA): TGTGCCAGCAGTAAAAGGACAGGGGAACAGCCCCAGCATTTT. Amino acids: CASSKRTGEQPQHF.

This clonotype was counted ten times or more. The V and J genes are TRBV5-1 and TRBJ2-1; unclear D gene. Trimming shortened V by 0 bases and J by 5 bases, and 9 bases separated the two germline ends. Germline V gives CDR1 SGHRS, CDR2 YFSETQ. The CDR3 spans 14 residues. Here the CDR3 reads CASSLAGSDNEQFF. The DNA of the CDR3 is TGCGCCAGCAGCTTGGCCGGTTCAGACAATGAGCAGTTCTTC.